This T cell receptor (beta chain) derives from a study of shared clonotypes between healthy human individuals. TCRdb's table, derived via immunoSEQ multiplex PCR, lists solely in-frame clones and lacks some. The sample has roughly 2.2 million clones; approximately 95% are singletons. V lost 10 bases and J lost 1; bases outside the gene matches: 19. The CDR3 has 17 residues. The germline gives CDR1 LNHDA, CDR2 SQIVND (reference sequence). CD4+ cells underwent separation, giving CD45RA+ naive and CD45RA-negative memory subsets. The V and J genes are TRBV19 and TRBJ2-7, with 7 bases aligning to TRBD1. What was sequenced was naive CD4+ T cells from PBMCs. The sample's subset: CD45RA+ positively selected. The receptor was isolated from a young man in good health. Some clones in this sample may be carry-over from other donors' samples. CDR3 DNA: TGTGCCACCCAAGGCCCCATCGGGACAGAACTTTCCTACGAGCAGTACTTC. Residues: CATQGPIGTELSYEQYF.